This record looks at one T cell receptor (beta chain) sequence and its context. Clones were sequenced by immunoSEQ multiplex PCR, and TCRdb holds only the in-frame ones, with some missing. The sample yields about 270,000 clones, roughly nine tenths seen once. These data belong to a study of blood T cell repertoires in COVID-19. Study summary: Some COVID-19 samples were acute and others convalescent; all came from the United States, Italy and Spain.

Participants were aged about 18 to 95 years, lived in over 20 US areas, and enrolled virtually. The V segment lost 5 bases and the J segment 2 bases; nucleotides outside the gene matches: 2. Germline lookup yields CDR1 MNHEY and CDR2 SVGAGI. The CDR3 is made up of 13 amino acids. The sample taken for sequencing was PBMCs or T cells enriched from blood (not recorded which). This TCR was sampled from a woman aged 18-29 years who had recovered from COVID-19. This chain connects TRBV6-5 to TRBJ2-7; TRBD2 aligns across 8 bases. Written as DNA, the CDR3 is TGTGCCAGCAGTCCGGGGGGGCCCTACGAGCAGTACTTC. This encodes CASSPGGPYEQYF.